Listed here are 23 T cell receptor beta chains from one sample, sequenced in a study of blood T cell repertoires in COVID-19. Sequencing used immunoSEQ multiplex PCR; TCRdb keeps in-frame clones, though not all of them. The table records 50,000 to 85,000 clones, approximately 79% of them present only once. Sequencing was performed on peripheral blood. These receptors were obtained from a man aged 60 to 69 with acute or convalescent COVID-19.

J is TRBJ1-2 and V is TRBV5-5; D not resolved. CDR3 size: 15 residues. V was clipped by 5 bases and J by 0 bases, with 14 bases between them. Germline assignment: CDR1 SGHKS and CDR2 YYEKEE (reference sequence). This CDR3 is CASSSPEEANYGYTF. DNA of the CDR3: TGTGCCAGCAGTTCCCCTGAGGAAGCTAACTATGGCTACACCTTC.

This clone was counted a few times. The chain joins TRBV5-4 to TRBJ1-1; tentative D call: TRBD1 (5 bases). There are 16 residues in the CDR3. In germline, CDR1 is SGHNT, CDR2 YYREEE (reference sequence). V dropped 0 bases and J dropped 4 bases, with 16 bases sitting between them. The CDR3 sequence: CASSLDGGKSTTEAFF. Written as DNA, the CDR3 is TGTGCCAGCAGCTTGGACGGGGGGAAGTCGACCACTGAAGCTTTCTTT.

The chain uses TRBV11-2 and TRBJ1-2; 9 bases map to TRBD1. This CDR3 comprises 14 residues. With 0 bases clipped from V and 8 bases from J, the junction kept 4 bases outside the gene matches. Germline V lookup: CDR1 SGHAT, CDR2 FQNNGV. Written as DNA, the CDR3 is TGTGCCAGCAGCTTAGAGAGACAGGGGGGAGGCTACACCTTC. Translation: CASSLERQGGGYTF.

This sequence joins TRBV6-2 or TRBV6-3 and TRBJ2-6; possibly TRBD2 for D (5 bases). Trimming removed 6 bases from V and 1 base from J, with 13 bases in between. The CDR3 consists of 16 residues. CDR1 is MNHEY, CDR2 SVGEGT, per germline. This CDR3 is CASSFLEGSGANVLTF. CDR3 sequence (DNA): TGTGCCAGCAGCTTCCTTGAGGGTTCTGGGGCCAACGTCCTGACTTTC.

J is TRBJ2-7 and V is TRBV11-2, with 10 bases matching TRBD1. The J segment lost 4 bases and the V segment lost 5 bases, leaving 8 bases of the junction unmatched. Per the germline V gene, CDR1 is SGHAT and CDR2 is FQNNGV. CDR3 size: 15 residues. The CDR3 sequence is CASSRPWDRGYEQYF. CDR3 nucleotide sequence: TGTGCCAGCAGCCGACCGTGGGACAGGGGTTACGAGCAGTACTTC.

The rearrangement uses TRBV5-4 and TRBJ2-4; TRBD1 might be the D (6 bases). The V gene lost 0 bases and the J gene lost 0 bases, with 10 bases spanning the gap. The CDR3 totals 16 residues. Germline CDR1 SGHNT, CDR2 YYREEE (reference sequence). The CDR3 DNA follows: TGTGCCAGCAGCTTGGGGACAGAACTAGCCAAAAACATTCAGTACTTC. Protein sequence: CASSLGTELAKNIQYF.

V is TRBV9 and J is TRBJ2-1; a weak D match, TRBD1 (5 bases). V lost 0 bases and J 1 base, leaving 11 bases between the germline ends. The CDR3 runs 16 residues. The V gene's germline CDR1 is SGDLS and CDR2 YYNGEE. CDR3 protein: CASSVVSGKSYNEQFF. In nucleotides, the CDR3 is TGTGCCAGCAGCGTAGTCTCAGGGAAATCCTACAATGAGCAGTTCTTC.

V and J are TRBV2 and TRBJ1-1; 7 nucleotides agree with TRBD1. The CDR3 spans 13 residues. Trimming took 8 bases from V and 4 from J; bases not matched to a gene: 7. Germline lookup yields CDR1 SNHLY and CDR2 FYNNEI. CDR3 residues: CASGTQGGTEAFF. Here the CDR3 DNA reads TGTGCCAGCGGGACCCAGGGGGGCACTGAAGCTTTCTTT.

This clone appeared a single time. This sequence joins TRBV6-5 and TRBJ2-2; D is unclear. The CDR3 consists of 12 residues. The germline CDR1 and CDR2 sequences are MNHEY and SVGAGI. The V end was cut by 5 bases, the J end by 6 bases, with 7 bases between. CDR3 nucleotides: TGTGCCAGCAGTAAGCTGTCCGGGGAGCTGTTTTTT. This translates into CASSKLSGELFF.

This clone was found once. J is TRBJ1-2 and V is TRBV5-1; 7 bases agree with TRBD1. The CDR3 totals 14 residues. V dropped 7 bases and J dropped 3; count of bases not matched to a gene: 9. Germline V gives CDR1 SGHRS, CDR2 YFSETQ. In nucleotides, the CDR3 is TGCGCCAGCTACCCGCCAGGGGGACACTATGGCTACACCTTC. Translated: CASYPPGGHYGYTF.

The V call is TRBV18, the J call TRBJ2-2, with TRBD1 matching 7 bases. Germline loops: CDR1 KGHSH, CDR2 LQKENI. The CDR3 has 14 residues. V was clipped by 8 bases and J by 6 bases; unmatched bases: 9. DNA of the CDR3: TGTGCCAGCCGGCGACAGGGCTGGGCCGGGGAGCTGTTTTTT. Protein sequence: CASRRQGWAGELFF.

The V call is TRBV7-9, the J call TRBJ2-2, with TRBD1 identical over 9 bases. Germline V CDR1 and CDR2: SEHNR, FQNEAQ (reference sequence). J lost 2 bases, V lost 4 bases, and 5 bases had no gene match. This CDR3 region has 16 residues. DNA of the CDR3: TGTGCCAGCAGCTCGGACAGGGGAGGTAACACCGGGGAGCTGTTTTTT. Its protein is CASSSDRGGNTGELFF.

The J gene is TRBJ1-1, the V gene TRBV5-1; D is undetermined. This CDR3 contains 14 residues. The V gene lost 4 bases and the J gene lost 1 base, with 11 bases spanning the gap. Germline loops: CDR1 SGHRS, CDR2 YFSETQ. The CDR3 nucleotides read TGCGCCAGCAGCATACCAGCAGGGAACACTGAAGCTTTCTTT. It translates to CASSIPAGNTEAFF.

The V and J genes are TRBV7-8 and TRBJ1-2; D is undetermined. Trimming shortened V by 1 base and J by 4 bases, and 7 bases separated the two germline ends. Germline values: CDR1 SGHVS, CDR2 FQNEAQ. This CDR3 is 13 amino acids long. The CDR3 region is CASSLVRGYGYTF. In DNA form, the CDR3 reads TGTGCCAGCAGCTTAGTTCGGGGCTATGGCTACACCTTC.

This chain connects TRBV7-6 to TRBJ2-3; D not certain. V was cut by 1 base and J by 4 bases, with 21 bases left in between. Germline-derived CDR1 and CDR2 are SGHVS and FNYEAQ. CDR3 length: 18 amino acids. The DNA for the CDR3 is TGTGCCAGCAGCTTAGACGTCCCCCAACACCATCCGCCAGATACGCAGTATTTT. This translates into CASSLDVPQHHPPDTQYF.

The chain uses TRBV3-1 (or the pseudogene TRBV3-2) and TRBJ1-3; D unresolved. Germline lookup yields CDR1 LGHDT and CDR2 YNNKEL (reference sequence). The CDR3 spans 16 residues. Trimming removed 0 bases at V and 0 bases at J, with 9 bases between. The CDR3: CASSQDHLISGNTIYF. Here the CDR3 DNA reads TGTGCCAGCAGCCAAGATCACTTAATCTCTGGAAACACCATATATTTT.

The chain employs TRBV6-5 and TRBJ1-5, with 7 bases fitting TRBD1. The length of the CDR3 is 15 residues. The trim removed 7 bases at V and 2 bases at J, leaving 8 bases unmatched. The germline CDR1 and CDR2 sequences are MNHEY and SVGAGI. In nucleotides, the CDR3 is TGTGCCAGCAAATTAACAGGGGCTGGCAATCAGCCCCAGCATTTT. It translates to CASKLTGAGNQPQHF.

This rearrangement joins TRBV4-3 to TRBJ2-5, with TRBD2 matching 12 bases. Germline CDR1 LGHNA, CDR2 YSLEER. There are 15 residues in the CDR3. Trimming at V came to 4 bases and at J to 4 bases, leaving 4 bases not matched to a gene. As DNA, the CDR3 is TGCGCCAGCAGCCCCCTACTAGCGGGGGGAGAGACCCAGTACTTC. Translating gives CASSPLLAGGETQYF.

This sequence joins TRBV19 and TRBJ2-1, with 9 bases that match TRBD1. The CDR3 covers 15 residues. Germline CDR1 LNHDA, CDR2 SQIVND (reference sequence). V shed 4 bases, J shed 6 bases, and the junction held 7 bases outside the gene matches. CDR3 sequence (DNA): TGTGCCAGTAGTAGCAGGGACAGGGTAAGCAATGAGCAGTTCTTC. Amino acid sequence: CASSSRDRVSNEQFF.

This chain joins TRBV3-1 (or the pseudogene TRBV3-2) and TRBJ1-2, with 7 bases that match TRBD1. Unmatched junction bases numbered 10, after V lost 4 bases and J lost 5 bases. The CDR3 extends over 15 amino acids. The V gene's germline CDR1 is LGHDT and CDR2 YNNKEL (reference sequence). CDR3 residues: CASSPRDRRGYGYTF. The CDR3, as DNA: TGTGCCAGCAGCCCCCGGGACAGAAGGGGATATGGCTACACCTTC.

CDR3 nucleotides: TGTGCCAGCAGTCCGACTAGCGGCCAGACCCAGTACTTC. This gives the protein CASSPTSGQTQYF. This chain uses TRBV12-3 or TRBV12-4 with TRBJ2-5; 9 positions match TRBD2. V lost 5 bases to trimming and J lost 6 bases; unmatched junction nucleotides: 4. The CDR3 loop spans 13 amino acids.

The chain combines TRBV6-2 or TRBV6-3 with TRBJ2-3; 10 bases are a match to TRBD2. V lost 2 bases to trimming and J lost 6 bases; unmatched junction nucleotides: 11. The CDR3 sequence is 17 residues long. Per germline, CDR1 MNHEY and CDR2 SVGEGT. CDR3 amino acids: CASSYGAGGLLRDTQYF. The CDR3 DNA sequence: TGTGCCAGCAGTTACGGAGCGGGGGGGCTCCTCCGGGATACGCAGTATTTT.

This chain links TRBV14 with TRBJ2-1; 11 bases map to TRBD2. This CDR3 region has 16 residues. The V gene's germline CDR1 is SGHDN and CDR2 FVKESK. The ends lost 4 bases at V and 4 bases at J; junction bases unmatched: 6. This CDR3 is CASSRLTSGGYNEQFF. The CDR3 nucleotides are TGTGCCAGCAGCCGATTAACTAGCGGGGGATACAATGAGCAGTTCTTC.